The next 7 T cell receptor beta chains were all read from a single sample in a study of T cell responses to AZD1222 COVID-19 vaccine. Measured with immunoSEQ multiplex PCR; TCRdb has only the in-frame clones, and not every one. The table records 90,000 to 110,000 clones, 89% of them present only once. This specimen consisted of peripheral blood, obtained 28 days after the second AZD1222 dose. These TCRs come from an adult who received the AZD1222 COVID-19 vaccine.

This rearrangement joins TRBV27 to TRBJ2-1, with D unresolved. This CDR3 has 11 residues. V was trimmed by 5 bases and J by 7 bases, leaving 6 bases between them. Looked up from germline, CDR1 is MNHEY and CDR2 is SMNVEV (reference sequence). The CDR3 here is CASSLQNEQFF. CDR3 sequence (DNA): TGTGCCAGCAGTCTCCAGAATGAGCAGTTCTTC.

The chain employs TRBV9 and TRBJ1-2; unclear D gene. Trimming left V 0 bases short and J 0 bases short, with 6 bases between. The CDR3 is made up of 14 amino acids. Germline V CDR1 and CDR2: SGDLS, YYNGEE. The chain's CDR3 is CASSVGTSNYGYTF. The CDR3 region has the DNA TGTGCCAGCAGCGTAGGGACCTCTAACTATGGCTACACCTTC.

This clone was observed once. This sequence joins TRBV27 and TRBJ2-7, with TRBD2 identical over 7 bases. Germline V gives CDR1 MNHEY, CDR2 SMNVEV (reference sequence). This CDR3 is 15 amino acids long. V trimming: 5 bases; J trimming: 7 bases; junction bases outside the gene matches: 14. In nucleotides, the CDR3 is TGTGCCAGCAGTCCGGCCCTAGCGGCCCTACGGGAGCAGTACTTC. This encodes CASSPALAALREQYF.

This clone was detected a few times. The rearrangement joins TRBV19 to TRBJ1-1; the D is unclear. Germline V gene lookup returns CDR1 LNHDA and CDR2 SQIVND (reference sequence). Trimming took 6 bases from V and 1 from J, leaving 9 bases between them. The CDR3 length is 13 residues. DNA of the CDR3: TGTGCCAGTAGCTCCGTACAGAACACTGAAGCTTTCTTT. Translation gives CASSSVQNTEAFF.

V and J are TRBV27 and TRBJ2-3, with TRBD2 matching 7 bases. The CDR3 runs to 14 residues. Germline lookup yields CDR1 MNHEY and CDR2 SMNVEV (reference sequence). Trimming removed 8 bases from V and 3 bases from J; junction bases left unmatched: 8. This CDR3 is CASRTWGGTDTQYF. CDR3 nucleotides: TGTGCCAGCCGAACCTGGGGGGGAACAGATACGCAGTATTTT.

This chain joins TRBV30 and TRBJ2-3; maybe TRBD2 (5 bases). The CDR3 contains 13 residues. Germline V gives CDR1 GTSNPN, CDR2 SVGIG (reference sequence). Trimming shortened V by 4 bases and J by 2 bases, and 10 bases separated the two germline ends. The CDR3 is CAWTEVFTDTQYF. CDR3 nucleotides: TGTGCCTGGACGGAGGTATTCACAGATACGCAGTATTTT.

This rearrangement joins TRBV4-1 to TRBJ2-1, with TRBD2 matching 7 bases. CDR1 and CDR2 from the germline V gene are MGHRA and YSYEKL. CDR3 length: 16 residues. The V segment lost 1 base and the J segment 9 bases; nucleotides outside the gene matches: 12. CDR3 region: CASSQGRGTNHGEQFF. The CDR3 DNA sequence: TGCGCCAGCAGCCAAGGTCGCGGGACTAATCACGGTGAGCAGTTCTTC.